This T cell receptor (beta chain) comes out of a study of identical twins' blood T cells. TCRdb independently ran MiXCR on the 5' RACE reads; one entry per CDR3 protein. The sample holds 350,000 to 450,000 distinct CDR3 sequences; more than 25% are singletons and the top ten take 5.5% to 6.5%. V dropped 8 bases and J dropped 1; count of bases not matched to a gene: 7. CDR3 length: 15 residues. Germline loops: CDR1 LNHDA, CDR2 SQIVND (reference sequence). Sequencing was done on a sample of PBMCs. The origin of this receptor is a woman aged 18-49 years in good health. This chain connects TRBV19 to TRBJ1-1, with TRBD1 matching over 10 bases. This CDR3 is CASRTGQGRNTEAFF. CDR3 DNA sequence: TGTGCCAGTCGAACGGGACAGGGGAGGAACACTGAAGCTTTCTTT.